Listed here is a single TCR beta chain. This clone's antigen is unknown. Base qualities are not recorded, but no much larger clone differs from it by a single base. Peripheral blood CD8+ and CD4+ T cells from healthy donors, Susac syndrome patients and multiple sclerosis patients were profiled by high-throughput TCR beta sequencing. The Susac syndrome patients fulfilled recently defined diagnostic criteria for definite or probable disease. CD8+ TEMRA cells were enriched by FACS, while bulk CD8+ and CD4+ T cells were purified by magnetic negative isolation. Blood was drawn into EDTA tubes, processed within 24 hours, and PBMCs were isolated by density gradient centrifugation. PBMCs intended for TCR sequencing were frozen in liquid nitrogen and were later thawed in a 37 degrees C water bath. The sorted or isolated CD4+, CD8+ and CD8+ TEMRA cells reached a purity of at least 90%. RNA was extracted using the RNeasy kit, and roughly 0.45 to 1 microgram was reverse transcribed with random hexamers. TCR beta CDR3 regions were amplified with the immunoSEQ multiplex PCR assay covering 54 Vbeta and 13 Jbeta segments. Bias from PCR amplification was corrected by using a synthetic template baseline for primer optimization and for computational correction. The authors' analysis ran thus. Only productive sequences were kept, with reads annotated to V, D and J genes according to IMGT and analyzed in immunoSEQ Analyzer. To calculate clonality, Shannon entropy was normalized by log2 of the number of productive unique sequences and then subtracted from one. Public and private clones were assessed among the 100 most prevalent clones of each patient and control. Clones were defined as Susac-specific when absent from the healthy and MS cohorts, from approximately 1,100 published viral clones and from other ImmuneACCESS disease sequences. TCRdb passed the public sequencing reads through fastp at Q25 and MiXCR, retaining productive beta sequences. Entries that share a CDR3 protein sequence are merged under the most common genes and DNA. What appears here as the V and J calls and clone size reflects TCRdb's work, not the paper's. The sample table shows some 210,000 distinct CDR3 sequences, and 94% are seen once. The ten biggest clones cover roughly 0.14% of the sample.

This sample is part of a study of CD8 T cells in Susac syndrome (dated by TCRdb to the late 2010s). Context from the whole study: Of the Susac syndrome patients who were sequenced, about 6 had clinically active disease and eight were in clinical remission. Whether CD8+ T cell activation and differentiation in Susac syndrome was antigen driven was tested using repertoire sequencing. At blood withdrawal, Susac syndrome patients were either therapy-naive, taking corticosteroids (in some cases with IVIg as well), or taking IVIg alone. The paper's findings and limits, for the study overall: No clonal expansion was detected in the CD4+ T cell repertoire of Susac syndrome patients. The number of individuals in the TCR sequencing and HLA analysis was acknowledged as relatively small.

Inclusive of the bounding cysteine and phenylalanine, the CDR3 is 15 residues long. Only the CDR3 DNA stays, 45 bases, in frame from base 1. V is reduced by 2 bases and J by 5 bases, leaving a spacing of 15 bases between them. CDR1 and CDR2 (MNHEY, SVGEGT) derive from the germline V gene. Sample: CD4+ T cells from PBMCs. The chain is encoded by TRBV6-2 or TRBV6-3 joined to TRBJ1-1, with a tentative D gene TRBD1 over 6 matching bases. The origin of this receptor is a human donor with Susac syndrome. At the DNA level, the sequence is TGTGCCAGCAGTTACCCCTCGACAGGATCAACTGAAGCTTTCTTT. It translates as CASSYPSTGSTEAFF.